This T cell receptor beta chain was sequenced for a study of response to subunit inactivated influenza vaccine. General study findings and limits: That few new T cells are recruited by each seasonal influenza vaccination was the authors' suggestion.

Of note for this clonotype: Its target is unknown.

TCRdb redid the calling of the RT-PCR reads with MiXCR, one entry per CDR3 protein. The table lists about 160,000 distinct CDR3 sequences, 9.5% to 12% of them singletons. Trimming took off 5 bases at V and 0 bases at J, with 5 bases between the two ends. The CDR3 extends over 13 amino acids. V is TRBV12-3 or TRBV12-4 and J is TRBJ1-5; no firm D call. The receptor was isolated from a man aged 50-75 years who received an inactivated influenza vaccine. The specimen was CD8+ T cells sorted from PBMCs, collected around 25 months after vaccination. For the CDR3, the DNA is TGTGCCAGCAGTGTCAGTAGCAATCAGCCCCAGCATTTT. Translated: CASSVSSNQPQHF.